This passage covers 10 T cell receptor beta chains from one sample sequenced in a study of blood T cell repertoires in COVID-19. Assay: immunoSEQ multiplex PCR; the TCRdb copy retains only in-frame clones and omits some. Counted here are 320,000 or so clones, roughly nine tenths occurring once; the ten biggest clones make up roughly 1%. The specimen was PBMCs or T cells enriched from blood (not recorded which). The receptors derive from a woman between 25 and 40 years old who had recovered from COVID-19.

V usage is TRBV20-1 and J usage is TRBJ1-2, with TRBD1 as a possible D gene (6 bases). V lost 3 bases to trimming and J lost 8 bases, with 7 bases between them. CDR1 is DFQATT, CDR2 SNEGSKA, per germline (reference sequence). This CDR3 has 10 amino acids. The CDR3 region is CSASRGGYTF. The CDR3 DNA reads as TGCAGTGCTAGTAGGGGGGGCTACACCTTC.

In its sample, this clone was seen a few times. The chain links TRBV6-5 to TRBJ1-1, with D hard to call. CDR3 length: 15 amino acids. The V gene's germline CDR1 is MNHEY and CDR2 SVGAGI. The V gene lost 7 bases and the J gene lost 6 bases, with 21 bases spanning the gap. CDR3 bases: TGTGCCAGCACCTCAGACGGGGAGTCATGGGCTGAAGCTTTCTTT. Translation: CASTSDGESWAEAFF.

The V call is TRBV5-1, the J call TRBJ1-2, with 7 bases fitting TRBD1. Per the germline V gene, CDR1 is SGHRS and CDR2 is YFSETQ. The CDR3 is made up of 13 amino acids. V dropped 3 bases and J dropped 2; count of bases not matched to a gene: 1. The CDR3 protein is CASSSTGNYGYTF. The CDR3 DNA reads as TGCGCCAGCAGCTCGACAGGGAACTATGGCTACACCTTC. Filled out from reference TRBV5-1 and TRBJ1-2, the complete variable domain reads KAGVTQTPRYLIKTRGQQVTLSCSPISGHRSVSWYQQTPGQGLQFLFEYFSETQRNKGNFPGRFSGRQFSNSRSEMNVSTLELGDSALYLCASSSTGNYGYTFGSGTRLTVV.

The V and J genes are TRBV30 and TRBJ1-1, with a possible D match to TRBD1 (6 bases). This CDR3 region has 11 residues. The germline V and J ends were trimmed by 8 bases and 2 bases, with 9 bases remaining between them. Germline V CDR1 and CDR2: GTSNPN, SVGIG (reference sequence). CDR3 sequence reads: CATGINTEAFF. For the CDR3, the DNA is TGTGCCACAGGGATCAACACTGAAGCTTTCTTT.

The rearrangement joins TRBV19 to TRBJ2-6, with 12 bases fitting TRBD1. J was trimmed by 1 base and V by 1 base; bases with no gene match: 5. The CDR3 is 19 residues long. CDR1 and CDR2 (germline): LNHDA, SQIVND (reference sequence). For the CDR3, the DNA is TGTGCCAGTAGTATAGCCAGGGGACAGGGGGCGTCTGGGGCCAACGTCCTGACTTTC. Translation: CASSIARGQGASGANVLTF.

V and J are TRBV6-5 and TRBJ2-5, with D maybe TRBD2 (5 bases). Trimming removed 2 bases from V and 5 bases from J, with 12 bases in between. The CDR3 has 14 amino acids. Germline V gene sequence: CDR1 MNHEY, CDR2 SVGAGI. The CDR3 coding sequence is TGTGCCAGCAGTTACATGGCTAGCCGTGAGACCCAGTACTTC. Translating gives CASSYMASRETQYF.

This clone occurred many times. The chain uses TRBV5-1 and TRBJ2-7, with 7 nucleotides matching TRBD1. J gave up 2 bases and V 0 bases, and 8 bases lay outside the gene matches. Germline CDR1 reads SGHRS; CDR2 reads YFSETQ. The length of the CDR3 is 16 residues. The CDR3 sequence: CASSLAGGQVPYEQYF. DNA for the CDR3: TGCGCCAGCAGCTTGGCCGGAGGACAGGTACCCTACGAGCAGTACTTC.

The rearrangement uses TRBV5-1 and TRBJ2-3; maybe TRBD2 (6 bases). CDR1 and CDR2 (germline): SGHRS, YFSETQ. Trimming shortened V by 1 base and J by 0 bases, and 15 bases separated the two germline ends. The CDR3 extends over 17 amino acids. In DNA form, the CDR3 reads TGCGCCAGCAGCTTGTGGGCGGGACGTACTAGCACAGATACGCAGTATTTT. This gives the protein CASSLWAGRTSTDTQYF.

The CDR3 bases are TGTGCCAGCAGTAAAAACCGGGACACCTATAATTCACCCCTCCACTTT. Amino acid sequence: CASSKNRDTYNSPLHF. The chain has TRBV2 and TRBJ1-6; a weak D match, TRBD1 (6 bases). The V and J ends lost 5 bases and 2 bases respectively, with 13 bases between them. CDR3 length: 16 amino acids. Germline V gene data show CDR1 as SNHLY and CDR2 as FYNNEI.

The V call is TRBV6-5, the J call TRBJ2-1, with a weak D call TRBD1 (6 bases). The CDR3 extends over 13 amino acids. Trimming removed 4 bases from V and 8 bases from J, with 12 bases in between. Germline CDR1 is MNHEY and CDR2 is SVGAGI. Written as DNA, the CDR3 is TGTGCCAGCAGTTTCAGACAGGAGGATGAGCAGTTCTTC. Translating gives CASSFRQEDEQFF.